Listed here are 14 T cell receptor beta chains from one sample, sequenced in a study of blood T cell repertoires in COVID-19. Assay used: immunoSEQ multiplex PCR; TCRdb lists only in-frame clones, some missing. The data hold under 300,000 clones, with 84% observed a single time. Sequencing was done on a sample of peripheral blood. The origin of the receptors is a woman aged 40-49 years who had recovered from COVID-19.

The chain combines TRBV5-6 with TRBJ2-3, with D unresolved. V dropped 2 bases and J dropped 3 bases, with 4 bases sitting between them. This CDR3 is built from 12 residues. From germline, CDR1 is SGHDT and CDR2 YYEEEE. CDR3 bases: TGTGCCAGCAGCTTAACTACAGATACGCAGTATTTT. Translation gives CASSLTTDTQYF. Filled out from reference TRBV5-6 and TRBJ2-3, the complete variable domain reads DAGVTQSPTHLIKTRGQQVTLRCSPKSGHDTVSWYQQALGQGPQFIFQYYEEEERQRGNFPDRFSGHQFPNYSSELNVNALLLGDSALYLCASSLTTDTQYFGPGTRLTVL.

The rearrangement links TRBV5-1 to TRBJ2-5; 8 nucleotides agree with TRBD2. V gave up 4 bases and J gave up 5 bases; unmatched junction bases: 10. This CDR3 has 15 residues. Per germline, CDR1 SGHRS and CDR2 YFSETQ. The DNA of the CDR3 is TGCGCCAGCAGCGTTGGGGCTAGCGGGTGGGAGACCCAGTACTTC. This sequence encodes CASSVGASGWETQYF.

V is TRBV28 and J is TRBJ1-5; D might be TRBD1 (6 bases). Trimming pared 11 bases from V and 0 bases from J, leaving 11 bases between. CDR1 and CDR2 (germline): MDHEN, SYDVKM. The CDR3 is made up of 13 amino acids. The CDR3: CAGRGSSNQPQHF. The CDR3 nucleotides read TGTGCCGGAAGGGGGAGTAGCAATCAGCCCCAGCATTTT.

CDR3 DNA: TGTGCCAGCAGTATTAGAGATACGCAGTATTTT. Protein: CASSIRDTQYF. The chain recombines TRBV6-5 with TRBJ2-3; D is unclear. Germline lookup yields CDR1 MNHEY and CDR2 SVGAGI. The CDR3 loop spans 11 amino acids. V lost 5 bases to trimming and J lost 5 bases, with 5 bases between them.

V is TRBV6-2 or TRBV6-3 and J is TRBJ1-1; 9 nucleotides line up with TRBD1. Germline V gene sequence: CDR1 MNHEY, CDR2 SVGEGT. There are 13 residues in the CDR3. V shed 6 bases, J shed 6 bases, and the junction held 5 bases outside the gene matches. The CDR3 coding sequence is TGTGCCAGCAGCGGACAGGGGCTGGCTGAAGCTTTCTTT. Its protein product is CASSGQGLAEAFF.

The chain links TRBV19 to TRBJ1-1; 8 bases are a match to TRBD1. The J segment lost 6 bases and the V segment lost 8 bases, leaving 5 bases of the junction unmatched. Looked up from germline, CDR1 is LNHDA and CDR2 is SQIVND (reference sequence). CDR3 length equals 12 residues. CDR3 in amino acids: CASEDRVAEAFF. DNA of the CDR3: TGTGCCAGTGAGGACAGGGTCGCTGAAGCTTTCTTT.

The chain joins TRBV5-4 to TRBJ2-7; weak D call: TRBD2 (6 bases). Germline CDR1 is SGHNT and CDR2 is YYREEE (reference sequence). This CDR3 has 14 residues. Trimming pared 4 bases from V and 7 bases from J, leaving 18 bases between. The CDR3 spells CASSTRDSSVEQYF. DNA for the CDR3: TGTGCCAGCAGCACCCGGGACTCCTCGGTGGAGCAGTACTTC.

This clone turned up a few times. V and J are TRBV4-3 and TRBJ1-1, with D maybe TRBD1 (6 bases). Trimming removed 4 bases at V and 0 bases at J, with 15 bases between. Germline lookup yields CDR1 LGHNA and CDR2 YSLEER. The CDR3 spans 16 residues. The CDR3 reads CASSRGGIGLNTEAFF. The CDR3 bases are TGCGCCAGCAGCCGAGGGGGTATAGGTCTGAACACTGAAGCTTTCTTT.

The chain combines TRBV6-2 or TRBV6-3 with TRBJ2-1; no definite D call. V was shortened by 4 bases and J by 4 bases, with 8 bases between the two germline ends. The CDR3 is 13 amino acids. Germline V gene sequence: CDR1 MNHEY, CDR2 SVGEGT. The CDR3 DNA is TGTGCCAGCAGTTCCCAGGAATACAATGAGCAGTTCTTC. It codes for CASSSQEYNEQFF.

J is TRBJ1-4 and V is TRBV10-3; 11 positions agree with TRBD1. This CDR3 has 15 amino acids. With 6 bases clipped from V and 8 bases from J, the junction kept 8 bases outside the gene matches. The germline V gene has CDR1 ENHRY and CDR2 SYGVKD. The CDR3 nucleotides are TGTGCCATCAGCCAGATGGGACAGGGGGACGAAAAACTGTTTTTT. Its protein product is CAISQMGQGDEKLFF.

The gene calls are TRBV5-6 and TRBJ2-7; 14 bases fit TRBD2. V dropped 4 bases and J dropped 4; count of bases not matched to a gene: 1. Germline values: CDR1 SGHDT, CDR2 YYEEEE. CDR3 length equals 14 residues. The CDR3 is CASSRTSGGYEQYF. In DNA form, the CDR3 reads TGTGCCAGCAGCCGGACTAGCGGGGGGTACGAGCAGTACTTC.

The chain recombines TRBV6-5 with TRBJ2-1; the match to TRBD2 covers 8 bases. Looked up from germline, CDR1 is MNHEY and CDR2 is SVGAGI. This CDR3 contains 14 residues. V gave up 7 bases and J gave up 9 bases; unmatched junction bases: 11. For the CDR3, the DNA is TGTGCCAGCAAGTGGCGGGGGGTTGGGACTGAGCAGTTCTTC. The encoded protein is CASKWRGVGTEQFF.

The genes are TRBV5-5 and TRBJ1-6; D is unclear. Per germline, CDR1 SGHKS and CDR2 YYEKEE (reference sequence). CDR3 size: 12 residues. V shed 1 base and J shed 9 bases, with 5 bases lying between them. The CDR3 is CASSLPSSPLHF. CDR3 bases: TGTGCCAGCAGCTTGCCCAGTTCACCCCTCCACTTT. Based on the CDR3 plus reference TRBV5-5 and TRBJ1-6, the full variable domain is DAGVTQSPTHLIKTRGQQVTLRCSPISGHKSVSWYQQVLGQGPQFIFQYYEKEERGRGNFPDRFSARQFPNYSSELNVNALLLGDSALYLCASSLPSSPLHFGNGTRLTVT.

The rearrangement links TRBV19 to TRBJ1-1, with a tentative D call TRBD1 (6 bases). V dropped 5 bases and J dropped 7 bases, with 20 bases sitting between them. Germline V lookup: CDR1 LNHDA, CDR2 SQIVND (reference sequence). The CDR3 extends over 15 amino acids. The CDR3, as DNA: TGTGCCAGTAGTCTCACTCCGGACAGAACTTTTGAAGCTTTCTTT. It is translated as CASSLTPDRTFEAFF.